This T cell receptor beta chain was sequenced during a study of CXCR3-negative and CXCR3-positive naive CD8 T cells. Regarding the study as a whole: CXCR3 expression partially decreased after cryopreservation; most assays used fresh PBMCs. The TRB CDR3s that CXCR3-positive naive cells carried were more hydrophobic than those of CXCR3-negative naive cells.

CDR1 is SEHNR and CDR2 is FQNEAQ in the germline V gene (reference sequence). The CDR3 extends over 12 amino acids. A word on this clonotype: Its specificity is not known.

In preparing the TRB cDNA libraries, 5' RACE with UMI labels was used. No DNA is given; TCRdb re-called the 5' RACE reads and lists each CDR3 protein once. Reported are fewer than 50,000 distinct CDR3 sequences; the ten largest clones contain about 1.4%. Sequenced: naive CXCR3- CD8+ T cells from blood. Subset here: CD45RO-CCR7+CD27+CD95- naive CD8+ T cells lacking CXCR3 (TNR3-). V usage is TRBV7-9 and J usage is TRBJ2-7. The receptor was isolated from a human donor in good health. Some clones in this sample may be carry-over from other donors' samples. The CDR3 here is CASSLGTYEQYF.